Listed here are 25 T cell receptor beta chains from one sample, sequenced in a study of cytomegalovirus exposure and HLA in healthy donors. PCR primers comprised 60 Vbeta and 13 Jbeta primers. Only in-frame clones appear in the TCRdb table, and some are missing; sequencing was by immunoSEQ multiplex PCR. The repertoire holds about 190,000 clones, around 80% seen once, with approximately 1.1% in the top ten. Specimen: PBMCs. The receptors originated from a woman aged 40 to 49 in good health and CMV-seronegative.

This clone was found a few times. V and J are TRBV28 and TRBJ1-2; a possible D gene is TRBD1 (6 bases). Germline V gene sequence: CDR1 MDHEN, CDR2 SYDVKM. The CDR3 sequence is 15 residues long. The V end lost 3 bases, the J end lost 0 bases, and 11 bases lay between the germline ends. The CDR3 DNA is TGTGCCAGCAGTTTGGGGGACATAGCTAACTATGGCTACACCTTC. Its translation is CASSLGDIANYGYTF.

The V and J genes are TRBV27 and TRBJ1-1, with no clear D. Trimming stripped 4 bases from V and 6 bases from J, with 12 bases between. The CDR3 contains 13 residues. Germline loops: CDR1 MNHEY, CDR2 SMNVEV (reference sequence). As DNA, the CDR3 is TGTGCCAGCAGTTCCCGGGGTTTATCTGAAGCTTTCTTT. Encoded protein: CASSSRGLSEAFF.

The CDR3, as DNA: TGTGCCAGCAGTGTGGGGACAGTCTCTGGAAACACCATATATTTT. It specifies CASSVGTVSGNTIYF. The chain couples TRBV2 to TRBJ1-3; 7 bases match TRBD1. The germline V gene encodes CDR1 SNHLY and CDR2 FYNNEI. The CDR3 has 15 amino acids. Trimming took 4 bases from V and 0 from J; bases not matched to a gene: 3.

This chain links TRBV2 with TRBJ2-7, with D maybe TRBD1 (6 bases). Germline lookup yields CDR1 SNHLY and CDR2 FYNNEI. V lost 8 bases to trimming and J lost 4 bases, with 24 bases between them. This CDR3 is 16 amino acids long. The DNA of the CDR3 is TGTGCCAGCCTTCAGGGGCCTCATCATATGGGGTACGAGCAGTACTTC. Translation: CASLQGPHHMGYEQYF.

The chain joins TRBV27 to TRBJ2-2, with TRBD1 matching 7 bases. Germline CDR1 reads MNHEY; CDR2 reads SMNVEV (reference sequence). The CDR3 is 14 residues long. V shed 9 bases, J shed 0 bases, and the junction held 4 bases outside the gene matches. CDR3 DNA sequence: TGTGCCAGTAAGGGACAGTCGAACACCGGGGAGCTGTTTTTT. Amino acid sequence: CASKGQSNTGELFF.

V gene TRBV14 combines with J gene TRBJ2-7; D not certain. In germline, CDR1 is SGHDN, CDR2 FVKESK. The CDR3 covers 12 residues. Trimming took 2 bases from V and 10 from J, leaving 12 bases between them. This CDR3 is CASSQSPTFQYF. DNA of the CDR3: TGTGCCAGCAGCCAAAGTCCGACATTTCAGTACTTC.

The CDR3 loop reads CASSLPSKSEQFF. The CDR3 DNA sequence: TGTGCCAGCAGCTTACCCTCTAAGAGTGAGCAGTTCTTC. The chain joins TRBV7-3 to TRBJ2-1; no definite D call. The germline V gene has CDR1 SGHTA and CDR2 FQGTGA. The CDR3 covers 13 residues. V was shortened by 2 bases and J by 9 bases, with 11 bases between the two germline ends.

This sequence joins TRBV11-2 and TRBJ1-5; no clear D gene. Per the germline V gene, CDR1 is SGHAT and CDR2 is FQNNGV. Trimming removed 4 bases at V and 4 bases at J, with 8 bases between. The CDR3 length is 13 residues. For the CDR3, the DNA is TGTGCCAGCAGCTGGGAGCGGAATCAGCCCCAGCATTTT. Translated, it gives CASSWERNQPQHF.

The J gene is TRBJ1-2, the V gene TRBV5-4; TRBD1 might be the D (6 bases). The germline V and J ends were trimmed by 0 bases and 7 bases, with 13 bases remaining between them. CDR3 size: 14 residues. Germline-derived CDR1 and CDR2 are SGHNT and YYREEE (reference sequence). Here the CDR3 reads CASSLVRGEGGYTF. CDR3 nucleotides: TGTGCCAGCAGCTTGGTCAGGGGTGAGGGTGGCTACACCTTC.

J is TRBJ2-7 and V is TRBV19; 11 nucleotides align to TRBD1. The CDR3 length is 16 residues. V was pared by 6 bases and J by 3 bases, with 10 bases of the junction left unmatched. Looked up from germline, CDR1 is LNHDA and CDR2 is SQIVND (reference sequence). The CDR3 DNA reads as TGTGCCAGTAGCACATCTCCGGGACAGGGGGACTACGAGCAGTACGTC. Translating gives CASSTSPGQGDYEQYV.

This clone has just a few counts. The chain's CDR3 is CASSTGWGGYTF. The CDR3 nucleotides read TGTGCCAGTAGTACGGGGTGGGGTGGCTACACCTTC. This chain joins TRBV19 and TRBJ1-2; no clear D gene. CDR3 length: 12 amino acids. Germline V gives CDR1 LNHDA, CDR2 SQIVND (reference sequence). V lost 4 bases and J lost 7, with 10 bases in between.

This clone has only one observation. This chain links TRBV30 with TRBJ2-1; TRBD2 matches 8 bases. Trimming took 3 bases from V and 5 from J; bases not matched to a gene: 12. CDR3 length: 16 amino acids. Germline V gene data show CDR1 as GTSNPN and CDR2 as SVGIG (reference sequence). CDR3 DNA sequence: TGTGCCTGGAGCCCCCTGGGAGCGGGAGTACACAATGAGCAGTTCTTC. Translated: CAWSPLGAGVHNEQFF.

The chain recombines TRBV6-5 with TRBJ1-4, with TRBD1 matching 12 bases. The J segment lost 5 bases and the V segment lost 4 bases, leaving 2 bases of the junction unmatched. This CDR3 is 15 amino acids long. Germline lookup yields CDR1 MNHEY and CDR2 SVGAGI. The CDR3 loop reads CASSSGTGGNEKLFF. The DNA for the CDR3 is TGTGCCAGCAGTTCGGGGACAGGGGGCAATGAAAAACTGTTTTTT.

The chain carries TRBV4-3 and TRBJ2-3, with 7 bases identical to TRBD2. The germline V gene encodes CDR1 LGHNA and CDR2 YSLEER. Unmatched junction bases numbered 7, after V lost 0 bases and J lost 1 base. This CDR3 has 17 amino acids. The CDR3 DNA is TGCGCCAGCAGCCAAGATTGGGCTAGCGGAGGCACAGATACGCAGTATTTT. Protein sequence: CASSQDWASGGTDTQYF.

The V and J genes are TRBV6-1 and TRBJ1-2; 10 bases map to TRBD1. Germline-derived CDR1 and CDR2 are MNHNS and SASEGT. V shed 4 bases, J shed 3 bases, and the junction held 2 bases outside the gene matches. The CDR3 runs 14 residues. CDR3 in amino acids: CASSGQGAYYGYTF. In DNA, the CDR3 is TGTGCCAGCAGTGGACAGGGGGCCTACTATGGCTACACCTTC.

This clone was counted between two and nine times. This chain uses TRBV5-6 with TRBJ1-2, with 7 bases lining up with TRBD1. The trim removed 4 bases at V and 4 bases at J, leaving 10 bases unmatched. The germline CDR1 and CDR2 sequences are SGHDT and YYEEEE. This CDR3 is built from 15 residues. CDR3 in DNA: TGTGCCAGCAGCCCGGACAGGAGAAATTCCTATGGCTACACCTTC. It is translated as CASSPDRRNSYGYTF.

The rearrangement uses TRBV7-3 and TRBJ2-5; D remains ambiguous. The CDR3 runs 13 residues. Germline loops: CDR1 SGHTA, CDR2 FQGTGA. Trimming shortened V by 2 bases and J by 2 bases, and 6 bases separated the two germline ends. CDR3 sequence (DNA): TGTGCCAGCAGCTTAGTGCAGCAAGAGACCCAGTACTTC. It specifies CASSLVQQETQYF.

The gene calls are TRBV7-2 and TRBJ1-2; the D gene is possibly TRBD1 (6 bases). The germline CDR1 and CDR2 sequences are SGHTA and FQGNSA. The CDR3 extends over 16 amino acids. Trimming stripped 0 bases from V and 4 bases from J, with 15 bases between. The CDR3 nucleotides read TGTGCCAGCAGCTTAGCGCTTCAGGGGATGAGCTATGGCTACACCTTC. Protein: CASSLALQGMSYGYTF. Full variable domain (outside the CDR3, taken from reference TRBV7-2 and TRBJ1-2): GAGVSQSPSNKVTEKGKDVELRCDPISGHTALYWYRQSLGQGLEFLIYFQGNSAPDKSGLPSDRFSAERTGGSVSTLTIQRTQQEDSAVYLCASSLALQGMSYGYTFGSGTRLTVV.

The chain uses TRBV5-4 and TRBJ1-4, with D possibly matching TRBD1 (5 bases). CDR1 is SGHNT, CDR2 YYREEE, per germline (reference sequence). Between the trimmed V and J ends, which lost 0 bases and 6 bases, there was a span of 12 bases. The CDR3 sequence is 15 residues long. CDR3: CASSLGAGHHEKLFF. CDR3 nucleotide sequence: TGTGCCAGCAGCTTGGGGGCAGGGCACCATGAAAAACTGTTTTTT. Filled out from reference TRBV5-4 and TRBJ1-4, the complete variable domain reads ETGVTQSPTHLIKTRGQQVTLRCSSQSGHNTVSWYQQALGQGPQFIFQYYREEENGRGNFPPRFSGLQFPNYSSELNVNALELDDSALYLCASSLGAGHHEKLFFGSGTQLSVL.

The J gene is TRBJ1-2, the V gene TRBV5-1; 7 bases match TRBD1. V shed 2 bases and J 6 bases; nucleotides not matched to a gene: 1. The CDR3 loop spans 12 amino acids. Germline-derived CDR1 and CDR2 are SGHRS and YFSETQ. The CDR3 reads CASSFDRDGYTF. For the CDR3, the DNA is TGCGCCAGCAGCTTTGACAGGGATGGCTACACCTTC.

The chain employs TRBV6-5 and TRBJ2-3, with 7 bases lining up with TRBD2. The CDR3 consists of 16 residues. V shed 0 bases and J 6 bases; nucleotides not matched to a gene: 9. CDR1 MNHEY and CDR2 SVGAGI come from the germline V gene. The CDR3 DNA reads as TGTGCCAGCAGTTACTCGACTAGCCAATTCGGGGATACGCAGTATTTT. It encodes CASSYSTSQFGDTQYF.

This chain connects TRBV7-3 to TRBJ1-4, with unresolved D. The CDR3 has 14 amino acids. Germline V gene data show CDR1 as SGHTA and CDR2 as FQGTGA. V lost 1 base, J lost 4 bases, and 7 bases lay in between. CDR3 in DNA: TGTGCCAGCAGCTTAAGCCCTAATAATGAAAAACTGTTTTTT. This translates into CASSLSPNNEKLFF. The complete variable domain, with remaining parts taken from reference TRBV7-3 and TRBJ1-4, reads GAGVSQTPSNKVTEKGKYVELRCDPISGHTALYWYRQSLGQGPEFLIYFQGTGAADDSGLPNDRFFAVRPEGSVSTLKIQRTERGDSAVYLCASSLSPNNEKLFFGSGTQLSVL.

This chain joins TRBV5-4 and TRBJ2-2; TRBD1 might be the D (6 bases). V lost 1 base and J lost 2, with 12 bases in between. The CDR3 loop spans 16 amino acids. Germline lookup yields CDR1 SGHNT and CDR2 YYREEE (reference sequence). CDR3 coding DNA: TGTGCCAGCAGCTTGACAGGGTCTTCAAACACCGGGGAGCTGTTTTTT. This encodes CASSLTGSSNTGELFF.

The chain uses TRBV5-1 and TRBJ1-4; D is uncertain. The V and J ends lost 4 bases and 8 bases respectively, with 18 bases between them. The CDR3 loop spans 15 amino acids. The germline gives CDR1 SGHRS, CDR2 YFSETQ. Here the CDR3 reads CASSGTGMGEEKLFF. CDR3 nucleotide sequence: TGCGCCAGCAGCGGTACCGGGATGGGTGAGGAAAAACTGTTTTTT.

The chain joins TRBV2 to TRBJ1-5; TRBD1 aligns across 8 bases. The germline V gene has CDR1 SNHLY and CDR2 FYNNEI. The CDR3 is 15 amino acids. Germline trimming cut 6 bases from V and 0 bases from J; bases unmatched to any gene: 4. CDR3 sequence: CASSKTGVSNQPQHF. The CDR3 region has the DNA TGTGCCAGCAGCAAGACAGGGGTTAGCAATCAGCCCCAGCATTTT. Combining the CDR3 with reference TRBV2 and TRBJ1-5 gives the whole variable domain EPEVTQTPSHQVTQMGQEVILRCVPISNHLYFYWYRQILGQKVEFLVSFYNNEISEKSEIFDDQFSVERPDGSNFTLKIRSTKLEDSAMYFCASSKTGVSNQPQHFGDGTRLSIL.